The sequence of this TCR beta chain was determined in a study of Graves' ophthalmopathy and Graves' hyperthyroidism. TCR beta CDR3 regions were amplified from RNA transcripts. An opening RT-PCR round employed HTBI primers and preceded a second-round multiplex PCR. TCRdb called the multiplex PCR reads again in MiXCR, with one record for every CDR3 protein. Here the sample spans 340,000 or so distinct CDR3 sequences, under 20% being singletons. Germline assignment: CDR1 DFQATT and CDR2 SNEGSKA (reference sequence). Trimming took 6 bases from V and 7 from J; bases not matched to a gene: 12. The CDR3 loop spans 14 amino acids.

The chain links TRBV20-1 to TRBJ2-5; 9 bases line up with TRBD1. The sample consisted of peripheral blood. This clonotype was obtained from an adult man with Graves' ophthalmopathy. CDR3 in amino acids: CSAIRDRDPGTQYF. CDR3 DNA sequence: TGCAGTGCCATCAGGGACAGGGACCCGGGGACCCAGTACTTC.